This TCR beta chain was recorded in a study of memory CD4+ T cells and cytomegalovirus serostatus. General study results and limits: Repertoires predicted CMV serostatus with median bootstrapped AUC of about 0.95.

The sort gate was single viable CD3+CD4+CD8-CD45RO+ cells for memory CD4+ T cells. The data were produced by immunoSEQ multiplex PCR, yet TCRdb's version contains in-frame clones alone and is incomplete. Of tens of thousands of clones in the sample, about 80% are singletons; the top ten hold roughly 1.1%. In the case of this clone: The target antigen is unknown.

The sequenced sample was memory CD4+ T cells from blood. This receptor was identified in an adult in good health and CMV-seronegative.

The CDR3 DNA sequence: TGTGCCAGCAGTTCGGGCCGGGACAGGGGCTACGAGCAGTACTTC. Translated, it gives CASSSGRDRGYEQYF. V and J are TRBV7-8 and TRBJ2-7, with 10 bases lining up with TRBD1. CDR3 length: 15 residues. From germline, CDR1 is SGHVS and CDR2 FQNEAQ. The junction had 8 bases not matched to a gene; V was cut back by 6 bases and J by 3 bases.